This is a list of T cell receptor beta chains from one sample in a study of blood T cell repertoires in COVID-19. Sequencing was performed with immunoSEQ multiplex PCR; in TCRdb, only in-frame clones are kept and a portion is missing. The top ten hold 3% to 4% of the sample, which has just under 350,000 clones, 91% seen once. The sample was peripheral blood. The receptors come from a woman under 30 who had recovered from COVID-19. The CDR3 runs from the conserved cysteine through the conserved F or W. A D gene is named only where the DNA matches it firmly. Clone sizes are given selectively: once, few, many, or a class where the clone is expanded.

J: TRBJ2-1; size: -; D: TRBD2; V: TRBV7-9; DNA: TGTGCCAGCAGTCAATCTAGCGGGAGTATAGATGAGCAGTTCTTC; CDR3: CASSQSSGSIDEQFF
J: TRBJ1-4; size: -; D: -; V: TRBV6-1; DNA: TGTGCCAGCAGTGAAAACCCTTCGGGAAGTAATGAAAAACTGTTTTTT; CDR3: CASSENPSGSNEKLFF
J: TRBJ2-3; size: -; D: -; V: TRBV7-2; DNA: TGTGCCAGCAGCTTAGCGGGGGCACGCACAGATACGCAGTATTTT; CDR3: CASSLAGARTDTQYF
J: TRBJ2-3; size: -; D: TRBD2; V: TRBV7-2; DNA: TGTGCCAGCAGCCCCGAGGGACTAGCGGGACTCGGGGATACGCAGTATTTT; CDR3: CASSPEGLAGLGDTQYF
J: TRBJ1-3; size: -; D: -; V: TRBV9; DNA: TGTGCCAGCAGCGAGGACGGGGACTCTGGAAACACCATATATTTT; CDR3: CASSEDGDSGNTIYF
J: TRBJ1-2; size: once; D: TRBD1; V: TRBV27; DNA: TGTGCCAGCAGTCGGGGACAGTACTATGGCTACACCTTC; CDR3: CASSRGQYYGYTF
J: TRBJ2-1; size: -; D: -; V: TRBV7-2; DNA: TGTGCCAGCAGCCCGGGAGTCTGGCCCGATGAGCAGTTCTTC; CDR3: CASSPGVWPDEQFF
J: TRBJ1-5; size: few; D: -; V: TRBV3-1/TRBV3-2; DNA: TGTGCCAGCAGCCAAGAGGGGCCCCCCGGGGAGGGCCCCAGGCCCCAGCATTTT; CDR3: CASSQEGPPGEGPRPQHF
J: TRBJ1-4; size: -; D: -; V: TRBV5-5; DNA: TGTGCCAGCAGCCCGAGACAGTTAGTAGTGGAAAAACTGTTTTTT; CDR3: CASSPRQLVVEKLFF
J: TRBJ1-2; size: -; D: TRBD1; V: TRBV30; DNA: TGTGCCTGGGAAGATAGGGGACAGGGGTATGGCTACACCTTC; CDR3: CAWEDRGQGYGYTF
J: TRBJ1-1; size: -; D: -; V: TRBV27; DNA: TGTGCCAGCAGTTCAGGGCAATACACTGAAGCTTTCTTT; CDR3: CASSSGQYTEAFF
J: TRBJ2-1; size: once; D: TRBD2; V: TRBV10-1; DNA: TGCGCCAGCAGTGGCCAGCGGGAGGCCAGGGAGCAGTTCTTC; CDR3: CASSGQREAREQFF
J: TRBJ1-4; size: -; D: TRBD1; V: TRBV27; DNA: TGTGCCAGCAGACAACAGGGGCTCGGTGAAAAACTGTTTTTT; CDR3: CASRQQGLGEKLFF
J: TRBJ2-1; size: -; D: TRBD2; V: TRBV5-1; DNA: TGCGCCAGCAGCTTTCGAGCCTTATTGGCGGGAGATCGGGAGAATGAGCAGTTCTTC; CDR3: CASSFRALLAGDRENEQFF
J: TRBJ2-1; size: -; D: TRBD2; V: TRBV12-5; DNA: TGTGCTAGTGCCATAGCGGGAGGCAATGAGCAGTTCTTC; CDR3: CASAIAGGNEQFF
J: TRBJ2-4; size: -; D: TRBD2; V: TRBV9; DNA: TGTGCCAGCAGCGCTCAGGGACTAGCGGGAGGGGCGGGTGTCAAAAACATTCAGTACTTC; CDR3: CASSAQGLAGGAGVKNIQYF
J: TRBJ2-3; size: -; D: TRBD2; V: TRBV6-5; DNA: TGTGCCAGCAGTCGACTAGCGGGGAGCACAGATACGCAGTATTTT; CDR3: CASSRLAGSTDTQYF
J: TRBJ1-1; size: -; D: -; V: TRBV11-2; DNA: TGTGCCAGCAGCCCTAGACGAGGGAGGTCTGAAGCTTTCTTT; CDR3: CASSPRRGRSEAFF
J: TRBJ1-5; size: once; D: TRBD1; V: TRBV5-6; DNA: TGTGCCAGCAGCCGACAGGGTAATCAGCCCCAGCATTTT; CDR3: CASSRQGNQPQHF
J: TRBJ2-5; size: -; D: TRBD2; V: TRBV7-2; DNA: TGTGCCAGCAGCCCGGGACTAGCGGGAGCAGAGACCCAGTACTTC; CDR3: CASSPGLAGAETQYF
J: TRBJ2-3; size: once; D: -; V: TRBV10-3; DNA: TGTGCCATCAGTGTGGGGCAGAACACAGATACGCAGTATTTT; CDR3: CAISVGQNTDTQYF
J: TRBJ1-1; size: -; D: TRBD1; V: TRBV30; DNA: TGTGCCTGGACCCGGGGACAGGGGAACACTGAAGCTTTCTTT; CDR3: CAWTRGQGNTEAFF
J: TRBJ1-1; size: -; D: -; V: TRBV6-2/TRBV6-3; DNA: TGTGCCAGCAGTTGGGGGCGGCAGACTGAAGCTTTCTTT; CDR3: CASSWGRQTEAFF
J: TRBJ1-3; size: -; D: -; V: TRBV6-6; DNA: TGTGCCAGCAGTTACGAACCGGGCTCTGGAAACACCATATATTTT; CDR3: CASSYEPGSGNTIYF
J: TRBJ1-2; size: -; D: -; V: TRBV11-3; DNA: TGTGCCAGCAGCGCCCGAGGTTTCCCGGCGACTACAGACTATGGCTACACCTTC; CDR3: CASSARGFPATTDYGYTF
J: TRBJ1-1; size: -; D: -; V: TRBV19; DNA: TGTGCCAGTAGTAGCTTAGGGGAAGGAGCGAATGAAGCTTTCTTT; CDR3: CASSSLGEGANEAFF
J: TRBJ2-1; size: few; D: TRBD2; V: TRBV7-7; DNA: TGTGCCAGCAGCCCTAGACTTGAGACTAGCTCCTTCAATGAGCAGTTCTTC; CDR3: CASSPRLETSSFNEQFF
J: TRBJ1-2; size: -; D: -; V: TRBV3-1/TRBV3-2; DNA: TGTGCCAGCAGCCAAGTGTCCGGGAGCTATGGCTACACCTTC; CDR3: CASSQVSGSYGYTF
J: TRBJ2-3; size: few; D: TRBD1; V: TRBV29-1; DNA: TGCAGCGTTGACGGGACAGTGGCAGATACGCAGTATTTT; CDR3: CSVDGTVADTQYF
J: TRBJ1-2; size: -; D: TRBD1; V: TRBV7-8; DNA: TGTGCCAGCAGCTTACTGACAGGGATCGACTATGGCTACACCTTC; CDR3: CASSLLTGIDYGYTF
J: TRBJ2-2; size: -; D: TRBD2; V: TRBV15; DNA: TGTGCCACCAGCAGAGGTAGCGGGCCCAACACCGGGGAGCTGTTTTTT; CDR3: CATSRGSGPNTGELFF
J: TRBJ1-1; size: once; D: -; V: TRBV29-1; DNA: TGCAGCGTGGCCAGGCTAATGAACACTGAAGCTTTCTTT; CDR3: CSVARLMNTEAFF
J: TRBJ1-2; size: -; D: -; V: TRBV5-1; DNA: TGCGCCAGCAGCTTGGAGGCGGCAGGGGTGAACTATGGCTACACCTTC; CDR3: CASSLEAAGVNYGYTF
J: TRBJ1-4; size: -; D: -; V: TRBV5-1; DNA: TGCGCCAGCAGCTTGACCAGGGAGGGTGAAAAACTGTTTTTT; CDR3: CASSLTREGEKLFF
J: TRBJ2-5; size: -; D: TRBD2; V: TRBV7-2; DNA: TGTGCCAGCAGCTTACATGGTAGGGCGGGAGGGTCAATAGAGACCCAGTACTTC; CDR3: CASSLHGRAGGSIETQYF
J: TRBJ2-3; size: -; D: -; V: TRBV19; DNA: TGTGCCAGTAGTCCTACTAGGGGGGATACGCAGTATTTT; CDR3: CASSPTRGDTQYF
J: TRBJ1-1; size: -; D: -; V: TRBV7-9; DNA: TGTGCCAGCAGCTCTCGGGTAGAGAACACTGAAGCTTTCTTT; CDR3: CASSSRVENTEAFF
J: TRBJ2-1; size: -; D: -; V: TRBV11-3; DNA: TGTGCCAGCAGCTTAGTAGGGGATGAGCAGTTCTTC; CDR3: CASSLVGDEQFF
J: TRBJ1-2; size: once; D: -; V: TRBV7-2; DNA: TGTGCCAGCAGCTCGGGGTCGTCAAGGGTCGAAGGCTACACCTTC; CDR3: CASSSGSSRVEGYTF
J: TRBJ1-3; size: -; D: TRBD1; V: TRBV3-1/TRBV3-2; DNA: TGTGCCAGCAGCCAAGATCTGACAGGGGGCTCTGGAAACACCATATATTTT; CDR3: CASSQDLTGGSGNTIYF
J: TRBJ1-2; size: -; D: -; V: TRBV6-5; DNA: TGTGCCAGCCGAAAAGTGACAGGCTACACCTTC; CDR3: CASRKVTGYTF
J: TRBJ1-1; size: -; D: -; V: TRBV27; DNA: TGTGCCAGCACCCCGCGGGACCGGAACACTGAAGCTTTCTTT; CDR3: CASTPRDRNTEAFF
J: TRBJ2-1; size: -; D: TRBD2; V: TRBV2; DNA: TGTGCCAGCAGTGGGCGGGACTACCTCCCGAACAATGAGCAGTTCTTC; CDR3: CASSGRDYLPNNEQFF
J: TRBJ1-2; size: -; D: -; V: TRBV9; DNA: TGTGCCAGCAGCGTAGGGGGGGTTAACTATGGCTACACCTTC; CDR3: CASSVGGVNYGYTF
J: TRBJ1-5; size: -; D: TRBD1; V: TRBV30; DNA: TGTGCCTGGAGGGAAAAACAACAGGGGGCTAGCAATCAGCCCCAGCATTTT; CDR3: CAWREKQQGASNQPQHF
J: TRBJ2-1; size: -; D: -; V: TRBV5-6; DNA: TGTGCCAGCAGCTTTTCTCGGTTTGGCAATGAGCAGTTCTTC; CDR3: CASSFSRFGNEQFF
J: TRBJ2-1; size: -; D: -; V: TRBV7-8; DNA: TGTGCCAGCAGCCGGATTTTAGGGGGCAATGAGCAGTTCTTC; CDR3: CASSRILGGNEQFF
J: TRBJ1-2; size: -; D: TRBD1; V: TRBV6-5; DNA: TGTGCCAGCAGCTACCGAACAGGGGTAGGTTCTGGCTACACCTTC; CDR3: CASSYRTGVGSGYTF
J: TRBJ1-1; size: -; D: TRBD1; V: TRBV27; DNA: TGTGCCAGCAGTCTCTCGAGGGGGCAGACTGAAGCTTTCTTT; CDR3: CASSLSRGQTEAFF